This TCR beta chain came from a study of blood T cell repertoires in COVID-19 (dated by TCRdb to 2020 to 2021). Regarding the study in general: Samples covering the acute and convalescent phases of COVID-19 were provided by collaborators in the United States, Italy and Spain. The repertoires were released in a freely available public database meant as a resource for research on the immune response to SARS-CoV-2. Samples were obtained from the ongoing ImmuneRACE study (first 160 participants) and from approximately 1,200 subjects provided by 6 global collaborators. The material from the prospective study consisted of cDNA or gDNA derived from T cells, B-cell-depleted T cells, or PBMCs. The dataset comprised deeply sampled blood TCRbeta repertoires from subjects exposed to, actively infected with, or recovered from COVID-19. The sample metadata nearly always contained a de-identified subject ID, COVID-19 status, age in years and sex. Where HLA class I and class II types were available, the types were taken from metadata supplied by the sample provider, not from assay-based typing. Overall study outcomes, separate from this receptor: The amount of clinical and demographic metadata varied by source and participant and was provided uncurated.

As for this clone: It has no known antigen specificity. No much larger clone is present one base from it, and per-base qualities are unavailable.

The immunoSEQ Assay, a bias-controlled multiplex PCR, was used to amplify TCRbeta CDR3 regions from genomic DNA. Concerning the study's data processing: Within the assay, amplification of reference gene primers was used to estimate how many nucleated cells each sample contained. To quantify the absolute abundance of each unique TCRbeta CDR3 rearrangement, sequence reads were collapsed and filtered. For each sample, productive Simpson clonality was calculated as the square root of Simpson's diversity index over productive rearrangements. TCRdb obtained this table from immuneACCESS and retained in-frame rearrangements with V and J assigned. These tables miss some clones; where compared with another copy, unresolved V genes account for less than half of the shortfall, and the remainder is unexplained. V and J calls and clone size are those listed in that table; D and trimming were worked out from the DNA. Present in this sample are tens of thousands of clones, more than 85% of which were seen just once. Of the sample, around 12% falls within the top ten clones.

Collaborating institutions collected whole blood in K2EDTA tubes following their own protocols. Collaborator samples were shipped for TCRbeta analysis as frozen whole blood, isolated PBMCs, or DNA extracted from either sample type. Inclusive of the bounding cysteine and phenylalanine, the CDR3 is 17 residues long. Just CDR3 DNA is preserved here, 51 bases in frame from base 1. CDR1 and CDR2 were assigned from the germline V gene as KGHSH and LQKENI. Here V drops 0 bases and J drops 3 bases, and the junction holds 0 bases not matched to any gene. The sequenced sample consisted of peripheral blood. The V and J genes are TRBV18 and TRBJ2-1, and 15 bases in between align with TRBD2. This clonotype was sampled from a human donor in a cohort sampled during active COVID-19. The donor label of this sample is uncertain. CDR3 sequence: CASSPPGLAGGYNEQFF. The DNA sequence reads TGTGCCAGCTCACCACCGGGACTAGCGGGAGGCTACAATGAGCAGTTCTTC. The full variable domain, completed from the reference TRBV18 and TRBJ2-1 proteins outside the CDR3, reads NAGVMQNPRHLVRRRGQEARLRCSPMKGHSHVYWYRQLPEEGLKFMVYLQKENIIDESGMPKERFSAEFPKEGPSILRIQQVVRGDSAAYFCASSPPGLAGGYNEQFFGPGTRLTVL.